The next 8 T cell receptor beta chains were all read from a single sample in a study of T cell repertoires in cytomegalovirus infection. In TCRdb, the reads were re-called with MiXCR into one record per CDR3 protein. The table lists some 940,000 distinct CDR3 sequences, roughly 30% of them singletons. Antigens of these TCRs are unknown. This specimen was cultured CD8+ T cells from PBMCs, taken from culture after CMV antigen stimulation. All receptors derive from a human donor in good health (CMV status not recorded). Some clones in this sample may be carry-over from other donors' samples.

This clonotype turned up a few times. V is TRBV2 and J is TRBJ2-7; D ambiguous. CDR3 length equals 13 residues. Trimming stripped 8 bases from V and 5 bases from J, with 16 bases between. Per germline, CDR1 SNHLY and CDR2 FYNNEI. The CDR3 DNA follows: TGTGCCAGCGTGACGGACCTTGGAAACGAGCAGTACTTC. Protein sequence: CASVTDLGNEQYF.

This clonotype was seen many times. CDR3 region: CASSLASPGDSYNEQFF. As DNA, the CDR3 is TGTGCCAGCAGCTTAGCTTCCCCGGGGGACTCCTACAATGAGCAGTTCTTC. The chain carries TRBV7-6 and TRBJ2-1; D is possibly TRBD2 (6 bases). Germline values: CDR1 SGHVS, CDR2 FNYEAQ. The CDR3 contains 17 residues. Trimming pared 0 bases from V and 0 bases from J, leaving 12 bases between.

With regard to this clonotype: The junction differs from germline at one of its ends, possibly a read error. The chain is built from TRBV12-3 or TRBV12-4 and TRBJ2-3; weak D call: TRBD2 (5 bases). This CDR3 comprises 12 residues. The CDR3, as DNA: TGTGCCAGCAGGGGGAGCACAGATTCGCAGTATTTT. Translating it yields CASRGSTDSQYF.

The rearrangement uses TRBV20-1 and TRBJ1-3; D uncertain. The V and J ends lost 1 base and 3 bases respectively, with 7 bases between them. Germline CDR1 is DFQATT and CDR2 is SNEGSKA (reference sequence). This CDR3 is built from 13 residues. CDR3 nucleotide sequence: TGCAGTGCTAGAGCCGGCAGTGGAAACACCATATATTTT. Translation: CSARAGSGNTIYF.

The V gene is TRBV11-2, the J gene TRBJ2-7; weak D call: TRBD1 (6 bases). Per germline, CDR1 SGHAT and CDR2 FQNNGV. Trimming pared 6 bases from V and 3 bases from J, leaving 18 bases between. The CDR3 is 15 amino acids. The CDR3 loop reads CASSGENREGYEQYF. The CDR3 nucleotides are TGTGCCAGCAGTGGAGAAAACAGGGAAGGCTACGAGCAGTACTTC.

The chain employs TRBV2 and TRBJ2-3, with D unresolved. Germline CDR1 is SNHLY and CDR2 is FYNNEI. The CDR3 spans 16 residues. V lost 1 base and J lost 7, with 18 bases in between. CDR3 in amino acids: CASSEVGSPATYTQYF. CDR3 nucleotides: TGTGCCAGCAGTGAAGTTGGTAGCCCCGCGACGTATACGCAGTATTTT. The full variable domain, in which reference TRBV2 and TRBJ2-3 provide the parts outside the CDR3, is EPEVTQTPSHQVTQMGQEVILRCVPISNHLYFYWYRQILGQKVEFLVSFYNNEISEKSEIFDDQFSVERPDGSNFTLKIRSTKLEDSAMYFCASSEVGSPATYTQYFGPGTRLTVL.

The rearrangement joins TRBV7-4 to TRBJ1-1; D remains unclear. This CDR3 has 16 amino acids. The V end lost 6 bases, the J end lost 0 bases, and 17 bases lay between the germline ends. CDR1 is SGHVT, CDR2 SQSDAQ, per germline. Here the CDR3 DNA reads TGTGCCAGCAGTACGACGCTAGAAGAGTTGAACACTGAAGCTTTCTTT. Protein sequence: CASSTTLEELNTEAFF.

The chain employs TRBV4-3 and TRBJ1-1, with no clear D. V was pared by 0 bases and J by 1 base, with 9 bases between. The germline CDR1 and CDR2 sequences are LGHNA and YSLEER. This CDR3 contains 15 residues. The CDR3 nucleotides read TGCGCCAGCAGCCAAGATTGGGATCAGAACACTGAAGCTTTCTTT. Its protein is CASSQDWDQNTEAFF.